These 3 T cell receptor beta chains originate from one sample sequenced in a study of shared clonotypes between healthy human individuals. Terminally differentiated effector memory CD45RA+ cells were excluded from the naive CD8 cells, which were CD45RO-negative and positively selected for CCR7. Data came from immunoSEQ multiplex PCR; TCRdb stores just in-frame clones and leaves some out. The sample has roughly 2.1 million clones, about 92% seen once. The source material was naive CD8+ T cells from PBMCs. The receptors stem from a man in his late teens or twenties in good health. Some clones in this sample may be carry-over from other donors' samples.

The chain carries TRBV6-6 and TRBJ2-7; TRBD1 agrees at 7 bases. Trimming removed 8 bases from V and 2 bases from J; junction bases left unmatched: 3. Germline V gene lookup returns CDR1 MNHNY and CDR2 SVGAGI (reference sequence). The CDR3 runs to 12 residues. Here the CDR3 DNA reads TGTGCCAGCTCGGGGACAGCCTACGAGCAGTACTTC. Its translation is CASSGTAYEQYF.

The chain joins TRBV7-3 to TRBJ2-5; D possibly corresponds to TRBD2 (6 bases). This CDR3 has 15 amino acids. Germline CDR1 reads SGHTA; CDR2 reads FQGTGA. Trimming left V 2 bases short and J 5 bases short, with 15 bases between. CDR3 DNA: TGTGCCAGCAGCTTAGGCGTAGCGGTAGGGGAGACCCAGTACTTC. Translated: CASSLGVAVGETQYF.

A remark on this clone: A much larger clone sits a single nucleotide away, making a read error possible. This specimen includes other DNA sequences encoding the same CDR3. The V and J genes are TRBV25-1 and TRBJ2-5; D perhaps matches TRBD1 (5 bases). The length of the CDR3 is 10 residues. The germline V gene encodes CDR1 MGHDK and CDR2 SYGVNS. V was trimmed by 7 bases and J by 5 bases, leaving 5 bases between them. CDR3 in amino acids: CASKGETQYF. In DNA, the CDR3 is TGTGCCAGCAAGGGGGAGACCCAGTACTTC.